This T cell receptor beta chain was profiled in a study of early T cells in non-severe SARS-CoV-2 infection. Study-level information: Bulk RNA isolated from unsorted whole blood underwent sequencing; chains were not paired.

In regard to this clonotype: What it binds is unknown.

Study-wide points: VDJdb-based matching was biased toward anti-spike CD8 responses and missed private and CD4 specificities.

Individual cDNA molecules were tagged with unique molecular identifiers. TCRdb processed the 5' RACE reads anew with MiXCR; each CDR3 protein has one entry. The table shows approximately 77,000 distinct CDR3 sequences, with 5% occurring only once. V shed 5 bases and J 8 bases; nucleotides not matched to a gene: 13. The germline CDR1 and CDR2 sequences are SGHRS and YFSETQ. There are 15 residues in the CDR3. V gene TRBV5-1 combines with J gene TRBJ1-2, with 9 bases aligning to TRBD1. The TCR comes from an adult who was a healthcare worker with PCR-confirmed SARS-CoV-2 infection or an uninfected control (not recorded which). This specimen consisted of whole blood, obtained at baseline. In DNA form, the CDR3 reads TGCGCCAGCAGTCGAGGACAGGGGCCTCCCTCGGGCTACACCTTC. This translates into CASSRGQGPPSGYTF.